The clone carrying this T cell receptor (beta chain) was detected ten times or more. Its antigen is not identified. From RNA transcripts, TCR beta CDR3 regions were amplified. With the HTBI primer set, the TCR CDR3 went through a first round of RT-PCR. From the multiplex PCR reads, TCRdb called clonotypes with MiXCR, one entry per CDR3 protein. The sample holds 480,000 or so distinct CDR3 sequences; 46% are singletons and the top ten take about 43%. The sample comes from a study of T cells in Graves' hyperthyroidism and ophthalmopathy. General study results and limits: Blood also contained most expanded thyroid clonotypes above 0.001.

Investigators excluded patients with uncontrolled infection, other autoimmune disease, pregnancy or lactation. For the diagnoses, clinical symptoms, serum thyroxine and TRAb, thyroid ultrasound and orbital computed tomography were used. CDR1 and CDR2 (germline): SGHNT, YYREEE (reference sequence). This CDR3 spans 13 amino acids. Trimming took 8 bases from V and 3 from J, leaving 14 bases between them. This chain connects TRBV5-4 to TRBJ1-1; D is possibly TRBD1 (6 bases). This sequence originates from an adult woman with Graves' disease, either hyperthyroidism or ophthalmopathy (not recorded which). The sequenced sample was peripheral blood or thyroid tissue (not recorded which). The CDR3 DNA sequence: TGTGCCAGTCAACAGGGATCGGACACTGAAGCTTTCTTT. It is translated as CASQQGSDTEAFF. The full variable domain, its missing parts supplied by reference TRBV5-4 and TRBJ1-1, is ETGVTQSPTHLIKTRGQQVTLRCSSQSGHNTVSWYQQALGQGPQFIFQYYREEENGRGNFPPRFSGLQFPNYSSELNVNALELDDSALYLCASQQGSDTEAFFGQGTRLTVV.